Sequencing of this T cell receptor (beta chain) was carried out in a study of T cell responses to AZD1222 COVID-19 vaccine. Study outcomes and limitations: The sample set comprised mostly white British donors with more females, and clonal diversity was possibly underestimated.

Worth noting for this clone: Its antigen is unidentified.

CDR1 is MNHEY, CDR2 SVGAGI, per germline. CDR3 length: 14 residues. Losses at the gene ends were 5 bases for V and 4 bases for J; bases not matched to a gene: 5. Some clones are missing from TCRdb's copy, which holds only in-frame ones; the method was immunoSEQ multiplex PCR. The data show approximately 150,000 clones, 92% seen once. The origin of this receptor is an adult in good health. V usage is TRBV6-5 and J usage is TRBJ1-1; 9 nucleotides line up with TRBD1. Here the sequenced sample was peripheral blood, taken on day 0 of AZD1222 vaccination. CDR3 bases: TGTGCCAGCAGTAGACAGGGGGGGGGCACTGAAGCTTTCTTT. Residues: CASSRQGGGTEAFF.